Each of the 17 T cell receptor beta chains below was sequenced from the same sample in a study of T-cell memory formation after mild COVID-19. TCRdb recomputed calls from the 5' RACE reads with MiXCR, one row per CDR3 protein. The sample shows approximately 350,000 distinct CDR3 sequences, under 15% of them seen only once. Sequenced sample: PBMCs or a T cell subset sorted from them (not recorded which). The receptors were gathered from a man between 18 and 29 years old who had mild COVID-19 (a few samples of this study predate the infection). Cell type and time point are not known.

This clonotype was counted ten times or more. Relative to the germline gene, one junction end is altered; a read error may explain this. The genes are TRBV5-6 and TRBJ2-1; 12 bases map to TRBD2. Germline assignment: CDR1 SGHDT and CDR2 YYEEEE. This CDR3 is 14 amino acids long. The chain's CDR3 is CASSLAGGPNEQFF. The CDR3 DNA is TGCGCCAGCAGCCTAGCGGGGGGGCCCAATGAGCAGTTCTTC.

This clonotype was detected ten times or more. This sequence joins TRBV12-3 or TRBV12-4 and TRBJ1-1; D call uncertain. The CDR3 runs 14 residues. V was trimmed by 1 base and J by 0 bases, leaving 6 bases between them. CDR3 region: CASSLDTVNTEAFF. CDR3 nucleotides: TGTGCCAGCAGTTTAGATACGGTGAACACTGAAGCTTTCTTT.

The chain combines TRBV6-1 with TRBJ2-7, with 10 bases lining up with TRBD1. V lost 6 bases to trimming and J lost 6 bases; unmatched junction nucleotides: 11. The CDR3 has 15 amino acids. Germline V gene data show CDR1 as MNHNS and CDR2 as SASEGT. In DNA form, the CDR3 reads TGTGCCAGCAGCCCGGGACAGGGGACGTGGGGCGAGCAGTACTTC. Its translation: CASSPGQGTWGEQYF.

This clonotype was seen only a few times. The gene calls are TRBV18 and TRBJ1-2; no definite D call. There are 15 residues in the CDR3. Germline loops: CDR1 KGHSH, CDR2 LQKENI. Deletions cut 3 bases from V and 5 bases from J, with 16 bases between. The CDR3 DNA is TGTGCCAGCTCACCCGAGAACATCGTCGCTTATGGCTACACCTTC. Translation: CASSPENIVAYGYTF.

The chain recombines TRBV6-6 with TRBJ2-5; D is perhaps TRBD2 (6 bases). CDR3 length: 17 residues. V lost 6 bases to trimming and J lost 5 bases, with 25 bases between them. Germline-derived CDR1 and CDR2 are MNHNY and SVGAGI (reference sequence). CDR3 residues: CASSDWATALRGETQYF. CDR3 nucleotides: TGTGCCAGCAGCGACTGGGCGACAGCTCTACGGGGGGAGACCCAGTACTTC.

This clonotype turned up a few times. The chain links TRBV10-3 to TRBJ1-2; TRBD1 matches at 12 bases. Germline trimming cut 5 bases from V and 2 bases from J; bases unmatched to any gene: 3. The CDR3 is 15 amino acids. CDR1 ENHRY and CDR2 SYGVKD come from the germline V gene. The CDR3 loop is CAISSGTGGNYGYTF. The DNA of the CDR3 is TGTGCCATCAGTTCCGGGACAGGGGGCAACTATGGCTACACCTTC.

The sample holds a few counts of this clonotype. The chain recombines TRBV3-1 with TRBJ2-5; no clear D gene. Looked up from germline, CDR1 is LGHDT and CDR2 is YNNKEL (reference sequence). The CDR3 is made up of 16 amino acids. Trimming left V 4 bases short and J 2 bases short, with 17 bases between. In nucleotides, the CDR3 is TGTGCCAGCAGCCCTCATCCCATTAAGTGGCAAGAGACCCAGTACTTC. It specifies CASSPHPIKWQETQYF.

There are a few counts of this clonotype. CDR3 protein: CATEQSVGTDTQYF. CDR3 bases: TGTGCCACCGAACAGAGCGTTGGGACAGATACGCAGTATTTT. The V and J genes are TRBV28 and TRBJ2-3; D ambiguous. The CDR3 consists of 14 residues. In germline, CDR1 is MDHEN, CDR2 SYDVKM. V was pared by 10 bases and J by 3 bases, with 17 bases between.

This chain joins TRBV12-3 or TRBV12-4 and TRBJ2-5, with D hard to call. The CDR3 totals 12 residues. Trimming shortened V by 6 bases and J by 3 bases, and 8 bases separated the two germline ends. The CDR3 loop is CASSIQEETQYF. The CDR3 DNA reads as TGTGCCAGCAGCATTCAAGAAGAGACCCAGTACTTC.

This clonotype was found many times. The gene calls are TRBV4-1 and TRBJ1-6; TRBD1 matches at 10 bases. J was trimmed by 13 bases and V by 4 bases; bases with no gene match: 7. The germline V gene has CDR1 MGHRA and CDR2 YSYEKL. The CDR3 length is 14 residues. The CDR3 loop is CASSLGQGNGPLHF. CDR3 DNA sequence: TGCGCCAGCAGCCTGGGACAGGGGAACGGGCCCCTCCACTTT.

This chain joins TRBV4-3 and TRBJ1-2; 9 bases line up with TRBD1. J was trimmed by 8 bases and V by 1 base; bases with no gene match: 5. This CDR3 region has 14 residues. Germline V gene sequence: CDR1 LGHNA, CDR2 YSLEER. The DNA for the CDR3 is TGCGCCAGCAGCCAAGTACAGGGGGCTAGAGGCTACACCTTC. Protein: CASSQVQGARGYTF.

The chain couples TRBV12-3 or TRBV12-4 to TRBJ2-4; no clear D gene. With 4 bases removed from V and 9 bases from J, the gap between germline ends came to 7 bases. The CDR3 contains 11 residues. The CDR3 spells CASSWGGIQYF. CDR3 DNA: TGTGCCAGCAGTTGGGGTGGCATTCAGTACTTC.

The V call is TRBV6-5, the J call TRBJ1-5, with D unresolved. CDR1 MNHEY and CDR2 SVGAGI come from the germline V gene. Between the trimmed V and J ends, which lost 5 bases and 1 base, there was a span of 9 bases. The CDR3 runs to 14 residues. Written as DNA, the CDR3 is TGTGCCAGCAGTCGGTCAAGGAGCAATCAGCCCCAGCATTTT. Its translation: CASSRSRSNQPQHF.

This clonotype appeared a few times. V is TRBV12-3 or TRBV12-4 and J is TRBJ2-7, with D possibly being TRBD2 (6 bases). The CDR3 has 15 residues. The V end was cut by 5 bases, the J end by 13 bases, with 27 bases between. CDR3 nucleotides: TGTGCCAGCAGTCCTAGGGTTGGGGGGTCCCACAAGACTTACTTC. It specifies CASSPRVGGSHKTYF.

There are a few counts of this clonotype. The rearrangement links TRBV6-5 to TRBJ1-1; the D gene is possibly TRBD1 (5 bases). This CDR3 has 15 amino acids. With 5 bases removed from V and 6 bases from J, the gap between germline ends came to 19 bases. CDR1 MNHEY and CDR2 SVGAGI come from the germline V gene. CDR3 in amino acids: CASSGPSSVTAEAFF. CDR3 in DNA: TGTGCCAGCAGTGGACCCAGCAGCGTGACAGCTGAAGCTTTCTTT.

Only a few counts were recorded for this clonotype. This chain joins TRBV7-9 and TRBJ1-1; the D is unclear. V lost 1 base, J lost 3 bases, and 9 bases lay in between. This CDR3 has 14 residues. The germline CDR1 and CDR2 sequences are SEHNR and FQNEAQ (reference sequence). CDR3 sequence: CASSLVSGDTEAFF. Here the CDR3 DNA reads TGTGCCAGCAGCTTAGTGAGCGGAGACACTGAAGCTTTCTTT.

V is TRBV12-3 or TRBV12-4 and J is TRBJ1-2; D ambiguous. This CDR3 has 12 residues. The ends were cut back, 8 bases at V and 4 bases at J, with 11 bases in the middle. The CDR3 DNA follows: TGTGCCAGCGGACTCGGCAGCTATGGCTACACCTTC. This codes for CASGLGSYGYTF.